This TCR beta chain was sequenced for a study of T cells in Graves' hyperthyroidism and ophthalmopathy. This clonotype was recorded at least ten times. Its antigen remains unknown. Study-level points and caveats: Stable hyperthyroidism was separated from ophthalmopathy by a model based on 13 V-J features.

Amplification of TCR beta CDR3 regions was performed using RNA transcripts as template. With the HTBI primer set, the TCR CDR3 went through a first round of RT-PCR. TCRdb re-called the multiplex PCR reads with MiXCR, one entry per CDR3 protein. In the table there are a few hundred thousand distinct CDR3 sequences, approximately 15% of which are singletons. The sequence derives from a woman in her twenties or thirties with Graves' hyperthyroidism that later progressed to Graves' ophthalmopathy. Source material: blood.

CDR3 DNA: TGTGCCAGCAGCCCGGGACTAGCGGGAAAGCAGTACTTC. Its protein is CASSPGLAGKQYF. The rearrangement joins TRBV7-2 to TRBJ2-7, with 13 bases identical to TRBD2. V lost 5 bases to trimming and J lost 8 bases; unmatched junction nucleotides: 3. This CDR3 has 13 residues. CDR1 is SGHTA, CDR2 FQGNSA, per germline.